Following are 11 T cell receptor beta chains from one sample sequenced in a study of cytomegalovirus exposure and HLA in healthy donors. The study ran its PCR with 60 Vbeta and 13 Jbeta primers. Assay used: immunoSEQ multiplex PCR; TCRdb lists only in-frame clones, some missing. Of around 90,000 clones detected, approximately 69% appear once; the ten largest clones hold more than 5%. Sequenced material: PBMCs. Receptor source: a boy aged 5-17 years in good health and CMV-seropositive.

This chain joins TRBV5-1 and TRBJ2-3, with a tentative D call TRBD1 (6 bases). V lost 1 base to trimming and J lost 6 bases, with 6 bases between them. The V gene's germline CDR1 is SGHRS and CDR2 YFSETQ. The CDR3 has 12 amino acids. CDR3 protein: CASSLRGDTQYF. Here the CDR3 DNA reads TGCGCCAGCAGCTTGAGGGGGGATACGCAGTATTTT.

The chain links TRBV15 to TRBJ1-4; D gene unclear. Trimming shortened V by 0 bases and J by 6 bases, and 11 bases separated the two germline ends. The CDR3 extends over 15 amino acids. CDR1 is LNHNV and CDR2 is YYDKDF in the germline V gene (reference sequence). For the CDR3, the DNA is TGTGCCACCAGCAGAGACCGCCTCGAGCATGAAAAACTGTTTTTT. Translated: CATSRDRLEHEKLFF. Together with reference TRBV15 and TRBJ1-4, the CDR3 gives the full variable domain: DAMVIQNPRYQVTQFGKPVTLSCSQTLNHNVMYWYQQKSSQAPKLLFHYYDKDFNNEADTPDNFQSRRPNTSFCFLDIRSPGLGDTAMYLCATSRDRLEHEKLFFGSGTQLSVL.

The chain is built from TRBV5-6 and TRBJ2-7; D perhaps matches TRBD2 (6 bases). Trimming took 0 bases from V and 4 from J, leaving 11 bases between them. Germline V gene sequence: CDR1 SGHDT, CDR2 YYEEEE. The CDR3 extends over 14 amino acids. CDR3 DNA: TGTGCCAGCAGCTTGGCCTTAAGCGGGTACGAGCAGTACTTC. Amino acids: CASSLALSGYEQYF.

The chain employs TRBV7-2 and TRBJ1-2; possible D gene TRBD1, 5 bases. CDR3 length equals 13 residues. V was pared by 3 bases and J by 2 bases, with 7 bases between. Germline loops: CDR1 SGHTA, CDR2 FQGNSA. The DNA for the CDR3 is TGTGCCAGCAGCTTCCCAGGGAACTATGGCTACACCTTC. Translating gives CASSFPGNYGYTF.

This clone occurred a few times. The chain joins TRBV7-6 to TRBJ1-6; the D is unclear. With 5 bases removed from V and 7 bases from J, the gap between germline ends came to 12 bases. Germline V gene lookup returns CDR1 SGHVS and CDR2 FNYEAQ. The CDR3 is made up of 14 amino acids. The CDR3 region has the DNA TGTGCCAGCAGCGAGACTACAGTGAATTCACCCCTCCACTTT. Residues: CASSETTVNSPLHF.

V and J are TRBV29-1 and TRBJ2-1, with 8 bases identical to TRBD1. The CDR3 covers 14 residues. Germline CDR1 and CDR2: SQVTM and ANQGSEA. V was clipped by 4 bases and J by 9 bases; unmatched bases: 11. CDR3 coding DNA: TGCAGCGTTGCCGGAGGACAGGGCTGGGGTGAGCAGTTCTTC. It codes for CSVAGGQGWGEQFF.

This clone was detected a few times. The V call is TRBV6-5, the J call TRBJ1-1; D may be TRBD1 (6 bases). Germline V CDR1 and CDR2: MNHEY, SVGAGI. The ends were cut back, 6 bases at V and 6 bases at J, with 14 bases in the middle. The CDR3 loop spans 13 amino acids. As DNA, the CDR3 is TGTGCCAGCAGCTACCCAGGGGCCTCTGAAGCTTTCTTT. It codes for CASSYPGASEAFF.

The chain carries TRBV11-2 and TRBJ1-1, with 7 nucleotides matching TRBD1. This CDR3 comprises 14 residues. Losses at the gene ends were 4 bases for V and 4 bases for J; bases not matched to a gene: 6. Germline CDR1 is SGHAT and CDR2 is FQNNGV. CDR3 sequence: CASSWNRGSTEAFF. The CDR3 coding sequence is TGTGCCAGCAGCTGGAACAGGGGAAGCACTGAAGCTTTCTTT.

The chain carries TRBV15 and TRBJ2-7; 10 bases map to TRBD1. Germline V gives CDR1 LNHNV, CDR2 YYDKDF (reference sequence). This CDR3 region has 16 residues. The V and J ends lost 4 bases and 4 bases, in that order; junction bases with no gene match: 10. The CDR3, as DNA: TGTGCCACCAGCATGGTAACGGGACAGGGGAGGTACGAGCAGTACTTC. Its protein product is CATSMVTGQGRYEQYF.

The chain links TRBV7-3 to TRBJ1-1, with D hard to call. Per the germline V gene, CDR1 is SGHTA and CDR2 is FQGTGA. Between the trimmed V and J ends, which lost 0 bases and 4 bases, there was a span of 6 bases. CDR3 length: 13 residues. CDR3 DNA sequence: TGTGCCAGCAGCTTAACCACCGGCACTGAAGCTTTCTTT. This translates into CASSLTTGTEAFF.

The table lists this clone with a few counts. This chain links TRBV7-7 with TRBJ2-2; TRBD1 matches at 10 bases. Germline trimming cut 5 bases from V and 6 bases from J; bases unmatched to any gene: 6. CDR3 length equals 15 residues. From germline, CDR1 is SSHAT and CDR2 FNYEAQ (reference sequence). CDR3 protein: CASSPDRGFAGELFF. DNA of the CDR3: TGTGCCAGCAGCCCGGACAGGGGGTTCGCCGGGGAGCTGTTTTTT.